These T cell receptor beta chains were read from a single sample in a study of cytomegalovirus exposure and HLA in healthy donors. Clones were read by immunoSEQ multiplex PCR, and TCRdb kept only the in-frame ones, dropping some. The profile shows some 190,000 clones, roughly 77% of them singletons. Sequencing used PBMCs. These receptors all come from a man aged 30 to 45 in good health and CMV-seropositive. Both conserved end residues are part of each CDR3. A D gene is named only where the DNA matches it firmly. Not every row has a clone size; where given, it reads once, few, many or a size class.

>TRBJ1-5|NA|TRBV7-2|NA
TGTGCCAGCAGCCCCGTCGGGGTTGGCGGCAATCAGCCCCAGCATTTT
CASSPVGVGGNQPQHF
>TRBJ1-3|TRBD1|TRBV4-2|NA
TGTGCCAGCAGCCAAGAAGAGGGGGCAAGTGGAAACACCATATATTTT
CASSQEEGASGNTIYF
>TRBJ2-5|TRBD1|TRBV4-3|few
TGCGCCAGCAGCCAAACGATAGACAGGGATGAGACCCAGTACTTC
CASSQTIDRDETQYF
>TRBJ2-1|TRBD2|TRBV27|NA
TGTGCCACCACCTCTTCCGGGACTACCTCGGGGGGTGAGCAGTTCTTC
CATTSSGTTSGGEQFF
>TRBJ2-7|TRBD2|TRBV5-1|NA
TGCGCCAGCTCATCAGCGGGAGGCACCTACGAGCAGTACTTC
CASSSAGGTYEQYF
>TRBJ2-1|TRBD1|TRBV7-9|NA
TGTGCCAGCAGCCAGGCAAGGGGGCACCTATACGGCAATGAGCAGTTCTTC
CASSQARGHLYGNEQFF
>TRBJ2-7|NA|TRBV27|few
TGTGCCAGCAGTTTTGGGCTGCGGGACGCAGGACGGAGAGAGCAGTACTTC
CASSFGLRDAGRREQYF
>TRBJ1-2|NA|TRBV27|NA
TGTGCCAGCAGCCCCGGACAATTGGATGGCTACACCTTC
CASSPGQLDGYTF
>TRBJ2-7|NA|TRBV4-3|NA
TGCGCCAGCAGCCAAACTCGCGGGGCGACCGCCTACGAGCAGTACTTC
CASSQTRGATAYEQYF
>TRBJ2-5|TRBD2|TRBV28|once
TGTGCCAGCAGTTTAAATAGGAGGCGGGAGTCGCGAGAGCAGTACTTC
CASSLNRRRESREQYF
>TRBJ1-2|NA|TRBV19|NA
TGTGCCACACAGGGTAACGATGGCTACACCTTC
CATQGNDGYTF
>TRBJ2-2|TRBD2|TRBV9|few
TGTGCCAGCAGCGTGTCGGCGGGAGGCAACACCGGGGAGCTGTTTTTT
CASSVSAGGNTGELFF
>TRBJ1-3|NA|TRBV6-1|NA
TGTGCCAGCAGCGGTAGGGGTAGGGGCAACACCATATATTTT
CASSGRGRGNTIYF
>TRBJ2-7|NA|TRBV13|NA
TGTGCCAGCAGTTCTACGGGGGACGCGCGCTACGAGCAGTACTTC
CASSSTGDARYEQYF
>TRBJ1-5|NA|TRBV7-9|NA
TGTGCCAGCAGCCTCGGGGGGGATCAGCCCCAGCATTTT
CASSLGGDQPQHF
>TRBJ1-2|TRBD1|TRBV12-5|once
TGTGCTAGTGGTTTAGGACAGGGGGGTGACTATGGCTACACCTTC
CASGLGQGGDYGYTF
>TRBJ2-5|NA|TRBV15|few
TGTGCCACCAGCAGGGGCATCAGGGGTAGCCAAGAGACCCAGTACTTC
CATSRGIRGSQETQYF
>TRBJ2-5|TRBD2|TRBV7-9|NA
TGTGCCAGCAGCTCAAGGACTAGCGGGAAGGGGGCCCAGTACTTC
CASSSRTSGKGAQYF